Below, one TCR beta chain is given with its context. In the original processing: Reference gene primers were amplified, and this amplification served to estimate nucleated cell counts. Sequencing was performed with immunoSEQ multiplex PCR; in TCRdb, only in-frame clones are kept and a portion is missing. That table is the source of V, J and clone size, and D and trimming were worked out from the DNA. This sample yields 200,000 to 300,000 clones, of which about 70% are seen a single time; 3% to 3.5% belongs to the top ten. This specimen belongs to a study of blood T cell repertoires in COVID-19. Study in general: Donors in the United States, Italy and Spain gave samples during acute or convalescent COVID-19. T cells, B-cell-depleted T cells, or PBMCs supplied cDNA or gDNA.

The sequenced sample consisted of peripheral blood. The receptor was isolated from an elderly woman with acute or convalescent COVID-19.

CDR3 loop: CASSFSRGTGKSTEAFF. The DNA for the CDR3 is TGTGCCAGCAGTTTTTCCCGCGGGACAGGGAAAAGCACTGAAGCTTTCTTT. The chain is built from TRBV27 and TRBJ1-1; the match to TRBD1 covers 9 bases. CDR1 and CDR2 (germline): MNHEY, SMNVEV (reference sequence). Trimming took 3 bases from V and 4 from J; bases not matched to a gene: 12. The CDR3 is 17 amino acids.